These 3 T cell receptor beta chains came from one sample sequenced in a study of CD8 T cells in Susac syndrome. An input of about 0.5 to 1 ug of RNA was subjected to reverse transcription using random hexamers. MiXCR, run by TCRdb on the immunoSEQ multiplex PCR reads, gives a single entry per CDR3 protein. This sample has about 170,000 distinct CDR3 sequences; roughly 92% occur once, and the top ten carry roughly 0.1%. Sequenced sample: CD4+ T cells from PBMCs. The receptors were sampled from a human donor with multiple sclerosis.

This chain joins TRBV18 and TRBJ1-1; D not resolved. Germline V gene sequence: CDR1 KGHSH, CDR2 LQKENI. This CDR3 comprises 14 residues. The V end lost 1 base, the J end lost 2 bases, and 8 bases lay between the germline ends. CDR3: CASSPLAINTEAFF. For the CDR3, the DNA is TGTGCCAGCTCACCACTAGCAATAAACACTGAAGCTTTCTTT.

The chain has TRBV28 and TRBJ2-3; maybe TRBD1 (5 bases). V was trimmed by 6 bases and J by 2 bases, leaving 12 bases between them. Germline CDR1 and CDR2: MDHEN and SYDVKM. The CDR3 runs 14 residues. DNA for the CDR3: TGTGCCAGCAGCGGCCCAGGGTCCACAGATACGCAGTATTTT. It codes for CASSGPGSTDTQYF.

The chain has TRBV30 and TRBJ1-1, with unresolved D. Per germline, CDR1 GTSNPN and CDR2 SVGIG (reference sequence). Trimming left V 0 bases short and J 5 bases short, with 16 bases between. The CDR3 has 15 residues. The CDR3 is CAWSVQPDAGTEAFF. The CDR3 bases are TGTGCCTGGAGTGTACAACCCGACGCCGGGACTGAAGCTTTCTTT.